This is a list of T cell receptor beta chains from one sample in a study of blood T cell repertoires in COVID-19. Assay: immunoSEQ multiplex PCR; the TCRdb copy retains only in-frame clones and omits some. The sample lists 14,000 or so clones, over 80% occurring once. Sequencing was carried out using peripheral blood. These receptors were obtained from a human donor in a cohort sampled during active COVID-19. Both conserved end residues are trimmed from each CDR3.

>TRBV7-8
ASSWGRSNQPQH
>TRBV28
ASSGQGTSEAF
>TRBV6-1
ASSERDRGLGTQY
>TRBV7-9
ASSPMGAGGFGNQPQH
>TRBV14
ASSQDGDTSGYGYT
>TRBV7-2
ASSSKKTGEYGYT
>TRBV2
ASNSPPGAAGDETQY
>TRBV10-3
AISDSGLRTEAF
>TRBV2
ASTLSGPSYEQY
>TRBV6-6
ASKKAGSSYEQY
>TRBV5-1
ASSWPRGRIHNEQF
>TRBV4-2
ASSQAGTGNEKLF
>TRBV4-2
ASSQDLLDTDTQY
>TRBV28
ATGTPYEQY
>TRBV2
ASSGLARMSGEQY
>TRBV9
ASSVTGVEQY
>TRBV19
ASRSGTGASETQY
>TRBV28
ASSSTGLNTEAF
>TRBV6-6
ASSFPRDGGNQPQH
>TRBV7-2
ASSFGAGERSPLH
>TRBV28
ASSAVMGNSPLH
>TRBV18
ASSPRSGNYGYT